This T cell receptor beta chain came from a study of radiotherapy plus CTLA-4 blockade in lung cancer. About the research overall: In approximately 17% of patients, objective responses were seen; about 30% had disease control.

Comments on this clone: As yet, its antigen is unknown.

Enrolled patients, whose metastatic non-small-cell lung cancer was chemo-refractory, received focal radiation plus CTLA-4 blockade with ipilimumab. Findings and limits, study-wide: Alongside interferon-beta, early blood T cell clone dynamics were reportedly the best predictor of response. After radiotherapy and ipilimumab, tumor-derived clones expanded in peripheral blood.

The data were produced by immunoSEQ multiplex PCR, yet TCRdb's version contains in-frame clones alone and is incomplete. The data show about 98,000 clones, 75% to 90% seen once. This TCR derives from a human donor with non-small cell lung cancer who had a partial response to radiotherapy plus ipilimumab. The input for sequencing was peripheral blood, taken from a patient treated with radiotherapy plus ipilimumab.

For the CDR3, the DNA is TGCAGCGTTCCCCGACTAGCGGGAGCGAAAGGTGAGCAGTTCTTC. This encodes CSVPRLAGAKGEQFF. The chain is built from TRBV29-1 and TRBJ2-1, with TRBD2 identical over 12 bases. The CDR3 totals 15 residues. Germline trimming cut 5 bases from V and 9 bases from J; bases unmatched to any gene: 11. The germline CDR1 and CDR2 sequences are SQVTM and ANQGSEA.